This T cell receptor (beta chain) appears in the sequencing data of a study of blood T cell repertoires in COVID-19. About the study: From the United States, Italy and Spain came samples of acute and convalescent COVID-19. Sources were T cells, B-cell-depleted T cells, or PBMCs; the material itself was cDNA or gDNA.

As processed by the authors: Counts of nucleated cells, estimated from reference gene primer amplification, were obtained. Libraries were prepared by immunoSEQ multiplex PCR; TCRdb keeps only in-frame clonotypes and omits some of them. V and J calls and clone size are as listed in that table; D and trimming were resolved from the DNA. The data contain around 94,000 clones, about 80% of them singletons. The trim removed 5 bases at V and 16 bases at J, leaving 14 bases unmatched. The CDR3 has 14 amino acids. CDR1 and CDR2 (germline): SGHDT, YYEEEE. The gene calls are TRBV5-6 and TRBJ1-6, with 8 positions matching TRBD1. Sequencing was done on a sample of peripheral blood. The source of this sequence is a man between 60 and 75 years old with acute or convalescent COVID-19. The DNA for the CDR3 is TGTGCCAGCAGTTCCGGGACAGGCTCTCCCGGTCTCCACTTT. Amino acids: CASSSGTGSPGLHF.